This is a list of T cell receptor beta chains from one sample in a study of regulatory T cells in long-lasting Graves disease. TCRdb recomputed calls from the multiplex PCR reads with MiXCR, one row per CDR3 protein. The data show roughly 350,000 distinct CDR3 sequences, with about a sixth seen just once and 30% held by the top ten. These records were also assigned to another study, of T cells in Graves' hyperthyroidism and ophthalmopathy.

The input for sequencing was peripheral blood mononuclear cells (PBMCs), taken at new diagnosis, from a patient treated with antithyroid drugs. Receptors were obtained from a man in his forties or fifties with Graves disease. CDR3s include the opening cysteine and the closing phenylalanine or tryptophan. The D gene is left open where the match is weak. Clone size appears in some rows only: once, few, many, or a class for an expanded clone.

D gene	V gene	clone size	J gene	CDR3 protein	CDR3 DNA
.	TRBV6-1	few	TRBJ1-2	CASSPNLGRGGYTF	TGTGCCAGCAGTCCTAACCTAGGGAGAGGCGGCTACACCTTC
TRBD2	TRBV9	many	TRBJ2-3	CASSVGLAGGRRSTDTQYF	TGTGCCAGCAGCGTAGGACTAGCGGGGGGTCGAAGGAGCACAGATACGCAGTATTTT
TRBD2	TRBV6-2/TRBV6-3	.	TRBJ2-7	CASSYSAGGYNEQYF	TGTGCCAGCAGTTACTCAGCGGGGGGGTACAATGAGCAGTACTTC
.	TRBV9	few	TRBJ1-1	CASTPGLGSTEAFF	TGTGCCAGCACCCCGGGACTCGGGAGCACTGAAGCTTTCTTT
.	TRBV18	.	TRBJ2-3	CASSPLGSGPFTDTQYF	TGTGCCAGCTCACCATTGGGAAGCGGGCCGTTCACAGATACGCAGTATTTT
TRBD1	TRBV14	.	TRBJ2-7	CASSQWDRTYEQYF	TGTGCCAGCAGCCAATGGGACAGAACCTACGAGCAGTACTTC
TRBD2	TRBV20-1	many	TRBJ2-7	CSARPGTSGSYEQYF	TGCAGTGCTAGGCCCGGGACTAGCGGCTCCTACGAGCAGTACTTC
.	TRBV30	many	TRBJ2-1	CAWSGQGNEQFF	TGTGCCTGGAGTGGTCAAGGGAATGAGCAGTTCTTC
.	TRBV5-5	.	TRBJ2-5	CASSLAPGRGTQYF	TGTGCCAGCAGCCTCGCCCCAGGGCGGGGGACCCAGTACTTC
.	TRBV7-3	many	TRBJ2-1	CASSSRGLASYNEQFF	TGTGCCAGCAGCTCAAGGGGTTTAGCGTCATACAATGAGCAGTTCTTC
TRBD1	TRBV30	many	TRBJ1-1	CAWTTGMNTEAFF	TGTGCCTGGACGACAGGGATGAACACTGAAGCTTTCTTT
.	TRBV7-2	many	TRBJ1-5	CASSLGGQGGQPQHF	TGTGCCAGCAGCTTAGGAGGGCAGGGAGGCCAGCCCCAGCATTTT
TRBD1	TRBV5-6	once	TRBJ1-2	CASSPTVGTGGSGYTF	TGTGCCAGCAGCCCAACGGTCGGGACAGGCGGCAGTGGCTACACCTTC
.	TRBV6-2/TRBV6-3	many	TRBJ1-2	CASSDLGFYGYTF	TGTGCCAGCAGTGATTTAGGGTTCTATGGCTACACCTTC
.	TRBV4-1	few	TRBJ2-5	CASSHLGPKETQYF	TGCGCCAGCAGCCACCTTGGACCGAAAGAGACCCAGTACTTC
.	TRBV6-5	.	TRBJ2-7	CASSSFYVGFYEQYF	TGTGCCAGCAGTTCCTTCTATGTAGGGTTCTACGAGCAGTACTTC
.	TRBV24-1	.	TRBJ2-1	CATSDFWGQGNNEQFF	TGTGCCACCAGTGATTTTTGGGGGCAGGGGAACAATGAGCAGTTCTTC
.	TRBV10-3	many	TRBJ2-1	CATRGADNEQFF	TGTGCCACCCGGGGGGCTGACAATGAGCAGTTCTTC
TRBD1	TRBV6-1	many	TRBJ1-6	CASSEGQLRPLHF	TGTGCCAGCAGTGAGGGACAGCTTAGACCCCTCCACTTT
.	TRBV7-9	few	TRBJ2-1	CASSEEGNEQFF	TGTGCCAGCAGCGAGGAGGGGAATGAGCAGTTCTTC
.	TRBV6-2/TRBV6-3	.	TRBJ1-3	CASGLSGNSGNAIYF	TGTGCCAGCGGATTGTCGGGCAACTCTGGAAACGCCATATATTTT
.	TRBV20-1	many	TRBJ2-7	CSAKRDSYEQYF	TGCAGTGCTAAACGGGACTCCTACGAGCAGTACTTC
TRBD1	TRBV27	.	TRBJ2-7	CASSFSWTRGREQYF	TGTGCCAGCAGTTTCTCCTGGACCAGGGGGCGCGAGCAGTACTTC
.	TRBV14	.	TRBJ2-4	CASRRQGGNIQYF	TGTGCCAGCAGGCGACAGGGAGGAAACATTCAGTACTTC
.	TRBV6-5	.	TRBJ2-1	CASSYSASATHNEQFF	TGTGCCAGCAGTTACTCTGCCAGCGCAACACACAATGAGCAGTTCTTC
.	TRBV6-1	few	TRBJ2-2	CASSKTSGGTGELFF	TGTGCCAGCAGTAAGACTAGTGGGGGCACCGGGGAGCTGTTTTTT
.	TRBV3-1	many	TRBJ2-3	CASSQVSLGRPSTDTQYF	TGTGCCAGCAGCCAAGTTTCCTTGGGGCGGCCTAGCACAGATACGCAGTATTTT
.	TRBV10-3	many	TRBJ2-2	CAISELGRANTGELFF	TGTGCCATCAGTGAGCTCGGCAGGGCGAACACCGGGGAGCTGTTTTTT
.	TRBV18	many	TRBJ2-7	CASSPLGYGEQYF	TGTGCCAGCTCACCTCTTGGTTATGGAGAGCAGTACTTC
TRBD1	TRBV11-2	many	TRBJ2-7	CASSLGTGSYEQYF	TGTGCCAGCAGCTTAGGGACAGGGTCCTACGAGCAGTACTTC
TRBD1	TRBV5-1	.	TRBJ1-1	CASSIGQGGSEAFF	TGCGCCAGCAGCATTGGACAGGGAGGTTCTGAAGCTTTCTTT
TRBD2	TRBV25-1	.	TRBJ2-3	CASSESKRGVDTQYF	TGTGCCAGCAGTGAATCTAAGCGGGGGGTTGATACGCAGTATTTT
.	TRBV2	many	TRBJ1-4	CASSLREGGEKLFF	TGTGCCAGCAGTCTAAGGGAAGGGGGTGAAAAACTGTTTTTT
.	TRBV27	many	TRBJ1-6	CASSLLGELFSPLHF	TGTGCCAGCAGTCTCTTGGGAGAGTTATTCTCACCCCTCCACTTT
.	TRBV15	.	TRBJ1-5	CATSRVRQGQPQHF	TGTGCCACCAGCAGAGTTCGGCAGGGACAGCCCCAGCATTTT
TRBD2	TRBV5-1	many	TRBJ2-7	CASSLEGGSGGSEQYF	TGCGCCAGCAGCTTGGAAGGAGGTAGCGGGGGGAGCGAGCAGTACTTC
TRBD1	TRBV20-1	many	TRBJ2-7	CSAQDRGGSYEQYF	TGCAGTGCCCAGGACAGGGGAGGCTCCTACGAGCAGTACTTC
.	TRBV5-1	few	TRBJ2-5	CASSWGTGKETQYF	TGCGCCAGCAGCTGGGGGACGGGGAAAGAGACCCAGTACTTC
.	TRBV5-1	.	TRBJ2-5	CASSQGLTLKETQYF	TGCGCCAGCAGCCAGGGACTGACACTGAAAGAGACCCAGTACTTC
TRBD1	TRBV7-2	few	TRBJ2-7	CASSLVGGDRVYEQYF	TGTGCCAGCAGCTTAGTGGGCGGGGACAGGGTCTACGAGCAGTACTTC
.	TRBV7-9	few	TRBJ2-1	CASSLHDEQFF	TGTGCCAGCAGCTTGCACGATGAGCAGTTCTTC
TRBD1	TRBV5-1	once	TRBJ1-1	CASDPGQGNTEAFF	TGCGCCAGCGACCCGGGACAGGGGAACACTGAAGCTTTCTTT
TRBD1	TRBV10-3	many	TRBJ1-1	CAIRNDREARAFF	TGTGCCATCAGAAACGACAGGGAAGCTAGAGCTTTCTTT
TRBD2	TRBV7-3	.	TRBJ2-3	CASSQIAGNTDTQYF	TGTGCCAGCAGCCAAATAGCGGGGAACACAGATACGCAGTATTTT